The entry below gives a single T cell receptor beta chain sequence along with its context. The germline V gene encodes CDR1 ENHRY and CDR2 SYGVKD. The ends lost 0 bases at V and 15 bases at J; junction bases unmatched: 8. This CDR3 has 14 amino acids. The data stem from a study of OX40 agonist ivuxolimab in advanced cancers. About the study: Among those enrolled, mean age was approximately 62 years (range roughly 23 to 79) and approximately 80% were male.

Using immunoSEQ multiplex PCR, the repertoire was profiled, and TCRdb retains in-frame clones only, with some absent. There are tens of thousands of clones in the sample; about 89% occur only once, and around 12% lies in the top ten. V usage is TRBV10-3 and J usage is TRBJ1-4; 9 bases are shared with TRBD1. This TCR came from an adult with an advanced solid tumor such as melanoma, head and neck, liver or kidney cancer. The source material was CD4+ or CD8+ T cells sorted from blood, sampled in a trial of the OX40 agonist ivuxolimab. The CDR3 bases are TGTGCCATCAGTGAGTCCGTCGGGACAGGGCAGATGTTTTTT. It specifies CAISESVGTGQMFF.